The clone carrying this T cell receptor (beta chain) was observed a few times. These data are taken from a study of blood T cell repertoires in COVID-19. CDR3 size: 17 residues. Profiled with immunoSEQ multiplex PCR; TCRdb holds only in-frame clones, not every one. The repertoire holds approximately 480,000 clones, about nine tenths seen once, with around 0.7% in the top ten. This TCR came from a woman aged 18-29 years who had recovered from COVID-19. Sequencing was carried out using PBMCs or T cells enriched from blood (not recorded which). The chain combines TRBV21-1 with TRBJ2-5; the D call TRBD2 from the table was never checked on the DNA. TRBV21-1 is an annotated pseudogene. This chain's CDR3 is CASSKAGGCGGQETQYF. The CDR3 nucleotides are TGTGCCAGCAGCAAAGCAGGCGGGTGTGGTGGGCAAGAGACCCAGTACTTC.